This TCR beta chain was identified in a study of neurological immune-mediated disorders. Points from the study as a whole: Expanded clones shared no identical CDR3 amino acid sequences across subjects, which suggested private TCR-beta repertoires in all groups.

In its sample, this clonotype was seen many times. Its specificity is not known. Time point denoted: longitudinal time-point 1 (baseline). The germline V gene has CDR1 SQVTM and CDR2 ANQGSEA. With 1 base removed from V and 4 bases from J, the gap between germline ends came to 9 bases. This CDR3 is 13 amino acids long. TCRdb re-analysed the 5' RACE reads in MiXCR, keeping a single row per CDR3 protein. The repertoire holds 60,000 to 90,000 distinct CDR3 sequences, with roughly 10% as singletons. The sequenced material came from PBMCs. The chain joins TRBV29-1 to TRBJ2-3; possible D gene TRBD2, 6 bases. The source of this sequence is a man between 25 and 39 years old in good health. CDR3 coding DNA: TGCAGCGTTGAAGGCGGGATCTCAGATACGCAGTATTTT. This codes for CSVEGGISDTQYF.